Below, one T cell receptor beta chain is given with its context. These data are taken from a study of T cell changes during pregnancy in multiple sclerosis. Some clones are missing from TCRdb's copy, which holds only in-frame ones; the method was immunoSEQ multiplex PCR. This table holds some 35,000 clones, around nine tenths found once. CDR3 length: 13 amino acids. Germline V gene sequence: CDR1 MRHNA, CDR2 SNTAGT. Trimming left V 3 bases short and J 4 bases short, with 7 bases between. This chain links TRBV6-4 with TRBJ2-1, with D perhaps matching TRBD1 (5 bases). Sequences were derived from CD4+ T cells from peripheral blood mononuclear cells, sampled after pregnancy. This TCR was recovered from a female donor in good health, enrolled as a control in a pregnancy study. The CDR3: CASSEGAYNEQFF. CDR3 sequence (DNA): TGTGCCAGCAGTGAAGGGGCTTACAATGAGCAGTTCTTC.